Listed here are 20 T cell receptor beta chains from one sample, sequenced in a study of control samples from healthy donors and cancer patients. Using immunoSEQ multiplex PCR, the repertoire was profiled, and TCRdb retains in-frame clones only, with some absent. The sample comprises about 65,000 clones, around nine tenths of which are singletons, and around 1.3% rests with the top ten. Sequencing input: PBMCs. The receptors stem from a woman in her forties or fifties with colorectal cancer.

V usage is TRBV30 and J usage is TRBJ2-7, with D unclear. Trimming took 3 bases from V and 4 from J, leaving 10 bases between them. Per germline, CDR1 GTSNPN and CDR2 SVGIG (reference sequence). The CDR3 length is 12 residues. Here the CDR3 reads CAWRELRYEQYF. CDR3 sequence (DNA): TGTGCCTGGAGGGAACTTCGTTACGAGCAGTACTTC.

In nucleotides, the CDR3 is TGCAGTGCTTTGAGTCACACTGAAGCTTTCTTT. Translated, it gives CSALSHTEAFF. The chain uses TRBV20-1 and TRBJ1-1; no reliable D call. Germline loops: CDR1 DFQATT, CDR2 SNEGSKA (reference sequence). V shed 5 bases and J shed 3 bases, with 7 bases lying between them. The CDR3 sequence is 11 residues long.

The V and J genes are TRBV6-6 and TRBJ2-5; tentative D call: TRBD1 (6 bases). Trimming removed 6 bases from V and 5 bases from J, with 13 bases in between. The CDR3 is 13 amino acids. CDR1 is MNHNY and CDR2 is SVGAGI in the germline V gene (reference sequence). This chain's CDR3 is CASRVDRRETQYF. Here the CDR3 DNA reads TGTGCCAGCAGAGTCGACAGGCGGGAGACCCAGTACTTC.

This clone was observed a single time. CDR3 loop: CASRAGQGTDTQYF. As DNA, the CDR3 is TGCGCCAGCAGGGCGGGACAGGGGACAGATACGCAGTATTTT. The chain uses TRBV5-1 and TRBJ2-3; 10 bases fit TRBD1. With V trimmed by 5 bases and J by 3 bases, 3 bases remained unmatched. The CDR3 is 14 residues long. The germline V gene encodes CDR1 SGHRS and CDR2 YFSETQ. Drawing the rest from reference TRBV5-1 and TRBJ2-3, the complete variable domain is KAGVTQTPRYLIKTRGQQVTLSCSPISGHRSVSWYQQTPGQGLQFLFEYFSETQRNKGNFPGRFSGRQFSNSRSEMNVSTLELGDSALYLCASRAGQGTDTQYFGPGTRLTVL.

This chain connects TRBV5-1 to TRBJ2-3, with TRBD2 matching over 10 bases. CDR3 length equals 16 residues. J gave up 4 bases and V 0 bases, and 5 bases lay outside the gene matches. CDR1 is SGHRS and CDR2 is YFSETQ in the germline V gene. CDR3 region: CASSLEGTSESDTQYF. Here the CDR3 DNA reads TGCGCCAGCAGCTTGGAAGGGACTAGCGAGTCAGATACGCAGTATTTT.

The chain has TRBV5-4 and TRBJ1-3; possible D gene TRBD1, 6 bases. V was clipped by 3 bases and J by 1 base, with 14 bases between them. The germline V gene has CDR1 SGHNT and CDR2 YYREEE (reference sequence). There are 16 residues in the CDR3. This CDR3 is CASSSGQLLSGNTIYF. CDR3 bases: TGTGCCAGCAGCTCCGGACAGTTACTTTCTGGAAACACCATATATTTT.

The V and J genes are TRBV9 and TRBJ1-1; D gene ambiguous. CDR3 length: 14 residues. Germline V lookup: CDR1 SGDLS, CDR2 YYNGEE. V lost 4 bases and J lost 0, with 10 bases in between. The CDR3 sequence: CASSIAALNTEAFF. Written as DNA, the CDR3 is TGTGCCAGCAGCATAGCCGCCCTGAACACTGAAGCTTTCTTT.

V usage is TRBV7-9 and J usage is TRBJ2-7; D unclear. The CDR3 has 14 residues. Deletions cut 1 base from V and 5 bases from J, with 12 bases between. Germline V CDR1 and CDR2: SEHNR, FQNEAQ (reference sequence). CDR3 nucleotide sequence: TGTGCCAGCAGCTTAGAAGGCAACTACGACGAGCAGTACTTC. Translating it yields CASSLEGNYDEQYF.

The gene calls are TRBV11-2 and TRBJ2-3; D may be TRBD2 (6 bases). The V and J ends lost 3 bases and 5 bases respectively, with 18 bases between them. Germline assignment: CDR1 SGHAT and CDR2 FQNNGV. This CDR3 contains 16 residues. The CDR3 here is CASSFRDLYSGDTQYF. CDR3 in DNA: TGTGCCAGCAGCTTCCGGGACTTATACTCGGGAGATACGCAGTATTTT.

This clone was detected once. V is TRBV29-1 and J is TRBJ2-2; D gene uncertain. Per germline, CDR1 SQVTM and CDR2 ANQGSEA. Trimming pared 7 bases from V and 0 bases from J, leaving 9 bases between. The CDR3 spans 13 residues. The CDR3 loop is CSGAYANTGELFF. The CDR3 coding sequence is TGCAGCGGGGCTTACGCGAACACCGGGGAGCTGTTTTTT.

The chain combines TRBV6-5 with TRBJ2-6; D gene ambiguous. Trimming stripped 2 bases from V and 4 bases from J, with 12 bases between. Germline CDR1 is MNHEY and CDR2 is SVGAGI. This CDR3 is built from 16 residues. The CDR3 DNA reads as TGTGCCAGCAGTTACAATTCACAGTCGGGGGCCAACGTCCTGACTTTC. It is translated as CASSYNSQSGANVLTF.

The V and J genes are TRBV2 and TRBJ1-6; 8 positions match TRBD1. The CDR3 spans 15 residues. Germline V gives CDR1 SNHLY, CDR2 FYNNEI. With 6 bases clipped from V and 7 bases from J, the junction kept 8 bases outside the gene matches. In DNA, the CDR3 is TGTGCCAGCAGGGGCCGGACAGGGATGAATTCACCCCTCCACTTT. Amino acids: CASRGRTGMNSPLHF.

The chain combines TRBV12-3 or TRBV12-4 with TRBJ1-2, with a weak D call TRBD1 (6 bases). V was cut by 7 bases and J by 3 bases, with 12 bases left in between. The CDR3 has 13 amino acids. The CDR3, as DNA: TGTGCCAGCACCAAGGACAGAGACTATGGCTACACCTTC. Residues: CASTKDRDYGYTF.

This clone appeared once. The chain joins TRBV30 to TRBJ1-2; D gene uncertain. Germline V gene sequence: CDR1 GTSNPN, CDR2 SVGIG (reference sequence). The CDR3 consists of 13 residues. The V end lost 1 base, the J end lost 3 bases, and 9 bases lay between the germline ends. The CDR3 coding sequence is TGTGCCTGGAGTGGCACGGCCGACTATGGCTACACCTTC. Amino acids: CAWSGTADYGYTF.

The chain is built from TRBV2 and TRBJ2-2; D is possibly TRBD1 (7 bases). This CDR3 has 16 amino acids. Trimming stripped 2 bases from V and 7 bases from J, with 17 bases between. Germline assignment: CDR1 SNHLY and CDR2 FYNNEI. The CDR3 DNA reads as TGTGCCAGCAGTGAAACCCGCCCAGGGGGAGGCGGGGAGCTGTTTTTT. As protein: CASSETRPGGGGELFF.

The chain combines TRBV2 with TRBJ2-5; a weak D match, TRBD2 (6 bases). With 1 base removed from V and 1 base from J, the gap between germline ends came to 10 bases. Germline CDR1 is SNHLY and CDR2 is FYNNEI. The CDR3 sequence is 15 residues long. DNA of the CDR3: TGTGCCAGCAGTGAAGACGGCGGGGCCCAAGAGACCCAGTACTTC. Translated: CASSEDGGAQETQYF.

The V call is TRBV7-3, the J call TRBJ2-2, with D uncertain. This CDR3 has 13 amino acids. The ends were cut back, 0 bases at V and 4 bases at J, with 3 bases in the middle. Germline CDR1 is SGHTA and CDR2 is FQGTGA. In DNA, the CDR3 is TGTGCCAGCAGCTTAACGGGCACCGGGGAGCTGTTTTTT. Its translation is CASSLTGTGELFF.

CDR3 in amino acids: CASRNRLKNTEAFF. CDR3 nucleotide sequence: TGTGCCAGCAGGAACAGGCTTAAGAACACTGAAGCTTTCTTT. The genes are TRBV2 and TRBJ1-1; D possibly corresponds to TRBD1 (5 bases). V lost 6 bases and J lost 1, with 12 bases in between. The CDR3 extends over 14 amino acids. CDR1 SNHLY and CDR2 FYNNEI come from the germline V gene. The entire variable domain, with the rest obtained from reference TRBV2 and TRBJ1-1, is as follows: EPEVTQTPSHQVTQMGQEVILRCVPISNHLYFYWYRQILGQKVEFLVSFYNNEISEKSEIFDDQFSVERPDGSNFTLKIRSTKLEDSAMYFCASRNRLKNTEAFFGQGTRLTVV.

The CDR3 nucleotides read TGTGCCAGCAGCTTAACGCCAGGAGAACCCTACGAGCAGTACTTC. Its translation: CASSLTPGEPYEQYF. The chain combines TRBV7-3 with TRBJ2-7; no clear D. The CDR3 covers 15 residues. CDR1 and CDR2 from the germline V gene are SGHTA and FQGTGA. The germline V and J ends were trimmed by 0 bases and 2 bases, with 11 bases remaining between them.

The J gene is TRBJ2-1, the V gene TRBV6-1; D possibly matches TRBD1 or TRBD2 (5 bases each). Germline loops: CDR1 MNHNS, CDR2 SASEGT. This CDR3 contains 14 residues. V lost 3 bases, J lost 5 bases, and 11 bases lay in between. The CDR3, as DNA: TGTGCCAGCAGTGACGGGACGACCAACAATGAGCAGTTCTTC. Translating gives CASSDGTTNNEQFF.